This T cell receptor beta chain came from a study of T cell repertoires in cytomegalovirus infection. As for the study in general: Both a matching HLA type and CMV infection were indicated by public TCR beta signatures.

Using its own MiXCR run on the reads, TCRdb lists one record per CDR3 protein. The repertoire holds more than 500,000 distinct CDR3 sequences, with about 15% as singletons. In regard to this clonotype: Its target is unknown.

Findings and caveats of the study: The study found HLA-C-restricted CMV-specific TCR beta clonotypes dominating the ex vivo response. Individuals carrying CMV plus the relevant HLA were identified by cumulative frequency of public TCR beta families.

Germline CDR1 reads MDHEN; CDR2 reads SYDVKM. CDR3 length: 14 residues. V shed 8 bases, J shed 5 bases, and the junction held 6 bases outside the gene matches. The receptor's source is a human donor in good health (CMV status not recorded). Some clones in this sample may be carry-over from other donors' samples. Sequenced: CD8+ T cells from PBMCs. This chain joins TRBV28 and TRBJ1-5, with 10 bases fitting TRBD1. The CDR3 protein is CASLWGQGYQPQHF. The CDR3 coding sequence is TGTGCCAGCCTTTGGGGACAGGGGTATCAGCCCCAGCATTTT.